This entry lists 5 T cell receptor beta chains sequenced from one sample in a study of blood T cell repertoires in COVID-19. Some clones are missing from TCRdb's copy, which holds only in-frame ones; the method was immunoSEQ multiplex PCR. The sample records approximately 500,000 clones, roughly 85% being singletons. The sequenced material came from peripheral blood. The receptors derive from a human donor in a cohort sampled during active COVID-19.

The rearrangement links TRBV3-1 (or the pseudogene TRBV3-2) to TRBJ2-1; tentatively, D is TRBD2 (6 bases). The germline V gene has CDR1 LGHDT and CDR2 YNNKEL (reference sequence). This CDR3 region has 12 residues. The V and J ends lost 7 bases and 9 bases respectively, with 13 bases between them. CDR3 sequence reads: CASTGGWGEQFF. Written as DNA, the CDR3 is TGTGCCAGCACTGGAGGGTGGGGTGAGCAGTTCTTC.

This sequence joins TRBV6-5 and TRBJ1-6; D is unclear. The V gene's germline CDR1 is MNHEY and CDR2 SVGAGI. The CDR3 extends over 13 amino acids. Trimming left V 2 bases short and J 7 bases short, with 6 bases between. Here the CDR3 DNA reads TGTGCCAGCAGTTACGTCGGGAATTCACCCCTCCACTTT. It encodes CASSYVGNSPLHF.

J is TRBJ1-5 and V is TRBV7-8; 10 nucleotides agree with TRBD1. This CDR3 has 15 residues. Germline V gives CDR1 SGHVS, CDR2 FQNEAQ. V lost 1 base and J lost 7; bases outside the gene matches: 4. CDR3 loop: CASSLVGTGEQPQHF. In DNA, the CDR3 is TGTGCCAGCAGCTTAGTCGGGACAGGGGAACAGCCCCAGCATTTT.

The chain couples TRBV6-1 to TRBJ2-1, with D unclear. CDR1 and CDR2 from the germline V gene are MNHNS and SASEGT. This CDR3 has 13 residues. V shed 3 bases and J shed 5 bases, with 8 bases lying between them. CDR3 region: CASSDQVHNEQFF. As DNA, the CDR3 is TGTGCCAGCAGTGACCAGGTGCACAATGAGCAGTTCTTC.

The chain couples TRBV15 to TRBJ2-3; a weak D match, TRBD1 (6 bases). With 0 bases removed from V and 5 bases from J, the gap between germline ends came to 15 bases. Germline V gene lookup returns CDR1 LNHNV and CDR2 YYDKDF (reference sequence). This CDR3 is built from 16 residues. For the CDR3, the DNA is TGTGCCACCAGCAGAGACCCTGACAACAGGGTAGATACGCAGTATTTT. Protein: CATSRDPDNRVDTQYF.